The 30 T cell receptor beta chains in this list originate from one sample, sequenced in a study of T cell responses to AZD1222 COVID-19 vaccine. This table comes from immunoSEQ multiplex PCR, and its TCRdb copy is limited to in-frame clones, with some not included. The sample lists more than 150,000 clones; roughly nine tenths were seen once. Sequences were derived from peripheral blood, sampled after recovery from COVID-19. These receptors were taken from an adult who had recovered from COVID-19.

Written as DNA, the CDR3 is TGTGCCACCAGCAGAGGGACTTCCAACACCGGGGAGCTGTTTTTT. Its translation is CATSRGTSNTGELFF. V gene TRBV15 combines with J gene TRBJ2-2; D perhaps matches TRBD2 (5 bases). Germline CDR1 reads LNHNV; CDR2 reads YYDKDF (reference sequence). V was clipped by 1 base and J by 2 bases, with 8 bases between them. This CDR3 is built from 15 residues. Variable domain in full (rest from reference TRBV15 and TRBJ2-2): DAMVIQNPRYQVTQFGKPVTLSCSQTLNHNVMYWYQQKSSQAPKLLFHYYDKDFNNEADTPDNFQSRRPNTSFCFLDIRSPGLGDTAMYLCATSRGTSNTGELFFGEGSRLTVL.

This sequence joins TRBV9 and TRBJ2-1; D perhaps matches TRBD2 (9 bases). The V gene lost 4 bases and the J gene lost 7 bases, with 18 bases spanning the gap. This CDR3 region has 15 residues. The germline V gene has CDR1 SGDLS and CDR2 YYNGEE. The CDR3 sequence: CASSPGGGGDNEQFF. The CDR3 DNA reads TGTGCCAGCAGCCCAGGGGGCGGGGGGGATAATGAGCAGTTCTTC. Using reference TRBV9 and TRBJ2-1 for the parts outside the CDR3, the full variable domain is DSGVTQTPKHLITATGQRVTLRCSPRSGDLSVYWYQQSLDQGLQFLIQYYNGEERAKGNILERFSAQQFPDLHSELNLSSLELGDSALYFCASSPGGGGDNEQFFGPGTRLTVL.

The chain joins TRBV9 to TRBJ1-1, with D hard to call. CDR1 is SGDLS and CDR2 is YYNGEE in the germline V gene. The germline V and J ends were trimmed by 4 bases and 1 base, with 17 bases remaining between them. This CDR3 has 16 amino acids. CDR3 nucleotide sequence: TGTGCCAGCAGCCCATCGAACCCCGGACGGAACACTGAAGCTTTCTTT. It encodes CASSPSNPGRNTEAFF.

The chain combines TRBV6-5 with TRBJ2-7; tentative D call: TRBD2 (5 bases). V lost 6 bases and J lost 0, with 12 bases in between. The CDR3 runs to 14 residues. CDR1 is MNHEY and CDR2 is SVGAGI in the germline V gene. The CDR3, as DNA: TGTGCCAGCAGGGAGGACTGGGACTCCTACGAGCAGTACTTC. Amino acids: CASREDWDSYEQYF.

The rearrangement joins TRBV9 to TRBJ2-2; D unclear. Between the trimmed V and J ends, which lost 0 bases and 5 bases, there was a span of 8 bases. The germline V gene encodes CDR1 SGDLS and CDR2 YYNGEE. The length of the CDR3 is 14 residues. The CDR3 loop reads CASSVETGTGELFF. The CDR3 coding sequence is TGTGCCAGCAGCGTAGAAACCGGGACCGGGGAGCTGTTTTTT.

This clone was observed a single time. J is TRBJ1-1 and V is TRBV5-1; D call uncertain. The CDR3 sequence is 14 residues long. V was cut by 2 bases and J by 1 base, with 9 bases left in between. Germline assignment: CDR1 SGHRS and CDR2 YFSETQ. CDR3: CASSLNNGNTEAFF. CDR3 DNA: TGCGCCAGCAGCTTAAATAACGGGAACACTGAAGCTTTCTTT.

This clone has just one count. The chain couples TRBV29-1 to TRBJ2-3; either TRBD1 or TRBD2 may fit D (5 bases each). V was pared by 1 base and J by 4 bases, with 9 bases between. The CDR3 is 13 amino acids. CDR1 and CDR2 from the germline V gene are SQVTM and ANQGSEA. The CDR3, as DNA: TGCAGCGTTGAAGGGGGGATATCAGATACGCAGTATTTT. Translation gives CSVEGGISDTQYF.

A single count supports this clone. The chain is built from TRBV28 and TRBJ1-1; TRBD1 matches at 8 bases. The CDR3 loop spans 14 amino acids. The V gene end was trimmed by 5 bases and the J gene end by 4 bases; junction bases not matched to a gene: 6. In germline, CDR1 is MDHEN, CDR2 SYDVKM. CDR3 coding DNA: TGTGCCAGCAGTGTACAGGGGGAAAGCACTGAAGCTTTCTTT. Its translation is CASSVQGESTEAFF.

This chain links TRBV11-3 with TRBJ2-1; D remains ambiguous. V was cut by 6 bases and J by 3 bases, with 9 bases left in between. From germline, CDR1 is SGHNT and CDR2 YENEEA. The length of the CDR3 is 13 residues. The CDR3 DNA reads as TGTGCCAGCAGTCAAACTCGCTACAATGAGCAGTTCTTC. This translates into CASSQTRYNEQFF.

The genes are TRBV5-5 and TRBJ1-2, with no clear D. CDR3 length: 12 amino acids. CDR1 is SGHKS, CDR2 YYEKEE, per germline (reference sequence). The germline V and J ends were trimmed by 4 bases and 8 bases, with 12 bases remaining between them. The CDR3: CASSGHLFGYTF. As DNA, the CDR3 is TGTGCCAGCAGCGGGCACTTATTCGGCTACACCTTC. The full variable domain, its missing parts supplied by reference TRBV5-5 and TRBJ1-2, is DAGVTQSPTHLIKTRGQQVTLRCSPISGHKSVSWYQQVLGQGPQFIFQYYEKEERGRGNFPDRFSARQFPNYSSELNVNALLLGDSALYLCASSGHLFGYTFGSGTRLTVV.

Written as DNA, the CDR3 is TGTGCCAGCATTCCAGTTCAAAGCTCCTACAATGAGCAGTTCTTC. It specifies CASIPVQSSYNEQFF. The rearrangement uses TRBV28 and TRBJ2-1; D is ambiguous. V shed 7 bases and J shed 0 bases, with 13 bases lying between them. Looked up from germline, CDR1 is MDHEN and CDR2 is SYDVKM. This CDR3 spans 15 amino acids.

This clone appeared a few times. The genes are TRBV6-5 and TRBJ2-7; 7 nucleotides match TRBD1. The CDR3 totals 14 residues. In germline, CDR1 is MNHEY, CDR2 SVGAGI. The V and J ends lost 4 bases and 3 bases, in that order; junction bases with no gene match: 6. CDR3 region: CASSLDRLNYEQYF. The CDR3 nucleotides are TGTGCCAGCAGTTTGGACAGGCTCAACTACGAGCAGTACTTC.

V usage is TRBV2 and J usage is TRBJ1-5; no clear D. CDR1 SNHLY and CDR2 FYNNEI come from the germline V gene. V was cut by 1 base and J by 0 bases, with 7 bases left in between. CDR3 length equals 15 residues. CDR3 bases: TGTGCCAGCAGTGAAGAAGGGATTAGCAATCAGCCCCAGCATTTT. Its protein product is CASSEEGISNQPQHF.

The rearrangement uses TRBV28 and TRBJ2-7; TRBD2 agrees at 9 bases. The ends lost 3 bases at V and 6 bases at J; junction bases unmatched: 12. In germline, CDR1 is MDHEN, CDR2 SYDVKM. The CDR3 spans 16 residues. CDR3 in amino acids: CASSFGHGRAGGEQYF. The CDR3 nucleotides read TGTGCCAGCAGTTTCGGACATGGGCGAGCGGGAGGCGAGCAGTACTTC.

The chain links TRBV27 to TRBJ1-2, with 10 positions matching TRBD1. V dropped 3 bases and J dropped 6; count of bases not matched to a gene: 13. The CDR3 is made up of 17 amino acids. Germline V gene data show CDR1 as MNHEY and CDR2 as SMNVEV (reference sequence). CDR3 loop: CASSFFTKPGQGNGYTF. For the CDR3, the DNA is TGTGCCAGCAGTTTTTTCACCAAACCGGGACAGGGGAATGGCTACACCTTC.

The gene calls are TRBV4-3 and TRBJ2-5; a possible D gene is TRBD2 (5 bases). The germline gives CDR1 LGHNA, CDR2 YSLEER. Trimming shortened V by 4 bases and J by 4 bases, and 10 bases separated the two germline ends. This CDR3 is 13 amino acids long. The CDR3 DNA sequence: TGCGCCAGCAGCCGAGGGATACTAGAGACCCAGTACTTC. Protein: CASSRGILETQYF.

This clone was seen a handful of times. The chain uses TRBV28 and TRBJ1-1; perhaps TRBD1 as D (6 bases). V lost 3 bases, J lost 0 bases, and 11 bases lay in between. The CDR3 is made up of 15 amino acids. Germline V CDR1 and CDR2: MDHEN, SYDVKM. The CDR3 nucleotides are TGTGCCAGCAGTTTCCATGACAGGATGAACACTGAAGCTTTCTTT. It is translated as CASSFHDRMNTEAFF.

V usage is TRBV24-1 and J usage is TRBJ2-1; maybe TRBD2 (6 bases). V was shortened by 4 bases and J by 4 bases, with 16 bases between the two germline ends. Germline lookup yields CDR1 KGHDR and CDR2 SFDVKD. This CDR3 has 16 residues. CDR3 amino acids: CATSDPNSGTYNEQFF. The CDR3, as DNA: TGTGCCACCAGTGACCCGAATAGCGGTACTTACAATGAGCAGTTCTTC.

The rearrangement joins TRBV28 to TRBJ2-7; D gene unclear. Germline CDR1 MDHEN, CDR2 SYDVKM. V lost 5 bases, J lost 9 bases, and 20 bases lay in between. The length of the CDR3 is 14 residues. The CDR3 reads CASSLLGPPARQYF. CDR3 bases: TGTGCCAGCAGTCTCCTCGGTCCTCCCGCCCGGCAGTACTTC.

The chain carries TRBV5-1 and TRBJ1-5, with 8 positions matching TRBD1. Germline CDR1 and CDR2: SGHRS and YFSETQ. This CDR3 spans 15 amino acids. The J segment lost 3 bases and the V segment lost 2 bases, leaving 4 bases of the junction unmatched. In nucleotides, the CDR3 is TGCGCCAGCAGCTTAGCGGGACAGGACAATCAGCCCCAGCATTTT. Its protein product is CASSLAGQDNQPQHF.

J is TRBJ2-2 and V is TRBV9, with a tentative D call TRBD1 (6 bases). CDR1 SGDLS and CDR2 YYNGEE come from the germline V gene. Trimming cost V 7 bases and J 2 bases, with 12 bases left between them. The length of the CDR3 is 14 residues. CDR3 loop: CASRRDTNTGELFF. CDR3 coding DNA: TGTGCCAGCCGACGGGACACTAACACCGGGGAGCTGTTTTTT.

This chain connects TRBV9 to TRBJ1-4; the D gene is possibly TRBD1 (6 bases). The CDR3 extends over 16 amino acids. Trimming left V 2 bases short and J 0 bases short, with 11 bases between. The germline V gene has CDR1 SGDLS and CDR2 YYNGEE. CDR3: CASSVQGHATNEKLFF. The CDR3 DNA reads TGTGCCAGCAGCGTGCAGGGGCACGCAACTAATGAAAAACTGTTTTTT.

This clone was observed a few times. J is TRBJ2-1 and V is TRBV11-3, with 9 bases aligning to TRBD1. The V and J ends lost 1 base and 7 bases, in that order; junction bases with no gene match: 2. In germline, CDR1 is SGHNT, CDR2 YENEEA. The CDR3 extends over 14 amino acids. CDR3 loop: CASSLGDRVNEQFF. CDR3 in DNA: TGTGCCAGCAGCTTAGGGGACAGGGTGAATGAGCAGTTCTTC.

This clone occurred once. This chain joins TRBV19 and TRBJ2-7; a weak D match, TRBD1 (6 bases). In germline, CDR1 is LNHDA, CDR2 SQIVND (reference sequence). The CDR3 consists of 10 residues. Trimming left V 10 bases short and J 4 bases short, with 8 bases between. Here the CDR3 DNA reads TGTGCCACCAGGGGTTACGAGCAGTACTTC. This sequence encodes CATRGYEQYF.

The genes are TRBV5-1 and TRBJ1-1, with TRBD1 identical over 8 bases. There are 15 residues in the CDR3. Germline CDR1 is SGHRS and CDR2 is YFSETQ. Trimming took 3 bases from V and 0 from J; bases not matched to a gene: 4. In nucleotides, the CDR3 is TGCGCCAGCAGCTATACGACAGGGGTGAACACTGAAGCTTTCTTT. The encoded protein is CASSYTTGVNTEAFF.

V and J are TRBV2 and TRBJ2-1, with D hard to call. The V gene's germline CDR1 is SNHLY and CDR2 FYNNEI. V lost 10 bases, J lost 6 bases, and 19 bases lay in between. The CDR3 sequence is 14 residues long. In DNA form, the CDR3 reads TGTGCCACCTCCCGGACCAGAACCCCCAATGAGCAGTTCTTC. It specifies CATSRTRTPNEQFF.

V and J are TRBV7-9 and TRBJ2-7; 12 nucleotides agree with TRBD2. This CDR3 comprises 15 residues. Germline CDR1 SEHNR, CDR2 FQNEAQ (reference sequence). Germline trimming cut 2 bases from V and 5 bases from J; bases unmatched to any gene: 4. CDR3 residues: CASSLPLAGGNEQYF. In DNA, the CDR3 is TGTGCCAGCAGCTTACCTCTAGCGGGAGGGAACGAGCAGTACTTC.

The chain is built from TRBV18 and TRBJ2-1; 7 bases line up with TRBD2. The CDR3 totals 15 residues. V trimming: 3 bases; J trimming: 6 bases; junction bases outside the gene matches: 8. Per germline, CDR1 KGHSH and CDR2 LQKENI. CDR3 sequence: CASSPNAGVVNEQFF. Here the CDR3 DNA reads TGTGCCAGCTCACCCAACGCGGGAGTTGTCAATGAGCAGTTCTTC.

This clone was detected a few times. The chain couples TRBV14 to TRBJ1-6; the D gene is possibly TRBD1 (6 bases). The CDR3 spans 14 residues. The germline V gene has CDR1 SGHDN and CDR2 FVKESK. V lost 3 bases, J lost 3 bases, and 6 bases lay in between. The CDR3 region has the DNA TGTGCCAGCAGCCACAGGGGCTATAATTCACCCCTCCACTTT. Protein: CASSHRGYNSPLHF.

The CDR3 reads CAISDRGSGNQPQHF. DNA of the CDR3: TGTGCCATCAGTGACAGGGGTAGCGGCAATCAGCCCCAGCATTTT. The V gene is TRBV10-3, the J gene TRBJ1-5, with D perhaps TRBD1 (6 bases). The germline CDR1 and CDR2 sequences are ENHRY and SYGVKD. The CDR3 spans 15 residues. Trimming removed 3 bases at V and 2 bases at J, with 11 bases between.